This T cell receptor beta chain was sequenced for a study of T-cell memory formation after mild COVID-19. Sample barcodes and UMIs were carried by the TCR alpha and TCR beta cDNA libraries that 5'RACE generated with constant-segment primers. One entry per CDR3 protein, called by TCRdb with MiXCR from the 5' RACE reads. The sample lists hundreds of thousands of distinct CDR3 sequences, 25% to 30% occurring once. This CDR3 has 14 amino acids. CDR1 is SQVTM and CDR2 is ANQGSEA in the germline V gene. With 5 bases clipped from V and 5 bases from J, the junction kept 9 bases outside the gene matches. The source of this sequence is an adult woman who had mild COVID-19 (a few samples of this study predate the infection). Cell type and time point are not known. Specimen: PBMCs or a T cell subset sorted from them (not recorded which). V and J are TRBV29-1 and TRBJ2-3; 8 bases line up with TRBD1. The CDR3 reads CSVTDSGGGDTQYF. DNA of the CDR3: TGCAGCGTTACCGACTCAGGGGGCGGAGATACGCAGTATTTT.